Below are 25 T cell receptor beta chains sequenced from a single sample in a study of T cells in Graves' hyperthyroidism and ophthalmopathy. It was RNA transcripts that yielded the amplified TCR beta CDR3 regions. The HTBI primer set served for first-round RT-PCR of the TCR CDR3. TCRdb reprocessed the multiplex PCR reads via MiXCR and lists one record per CDR3 protein. The data hold some 400,000 distinct CDR3 sequences, with approximately 20% observed a single time. The sample taken for sequencing was blood. Receptors originate from a woman aged 18-29 years with Graves' hyperthyroidism.

This clonotype was counted ten times or more. The chain combines TRBV2 with TRBJ1-1; 8 nucleotides align to TRBD1. Germline V gene lookup returns CDR1 SNHLY and CDR2 FYNNEI. Losses at the gene ends were 0 bases for V and 10 bases for J; bases not matched to a gene: 7. The CDR3 runs to 14 residues. The CDR3 nucleotides read TGTGCCAGCAGTGAAGCGTTCACCACAGGGGGAGCTTTCTTT. It specifies CASSEAFTTGGAFF. Drawing the rest from reference TRBV2 and TRBJ1-1, the complete variable domain is EPEVTQTPSHQVTQMGQEVILRCVPISNHLYFYWYRQILGQKVEFLVSFYNNEISEKSEIFDDQFSVERPDGSNFTLKIRSTKLEDSAMYFCASSEAFTTGGAFFGQGTRLTVV.

Concerning this clonotype itself: Just one base apart from a much larger clone, this may be a read error. CDR3 sequence: CSAVGGAVEAFF. In DNA form, the CDR3 reads TGCAGTGCTGTCGGAGGGGCGGTCGAAGCTTTCTTT. The V gene is TRBV20-1, the J gene TRBJ1-1, with D perhaps TRBD1 (5 bases). V shed 5 bases and J shed 8 bases, with 15 bases lying between them. In germline, CDR1 is DFQATT, CDR2 SNEGSKA (reference sequence). The CDR3 totals 12 residues.

This clonotype was seen ten or more times. The genes are TRBV12-3 or TRBV12-4 and TRBJ2-7, with 9 nucleotides matching TRBD2. Trimming cost V 7 bases and J 4 bases; bases outside gene matches: 17. The CDR3 is made up of 17 amino acids. CDR3 DNA: TGTGCCAGCACCGAACGGATCATAGCGGGGGCCGATTACGAGCAGTACTTC. As protein: CASTERIIAGADYEQYF.

This chain joins TRBV27 and TRBJ2-7, with 10 bases fitting TRBD2. V lost 5 bases, J lost 5 bases, and 9 bases stayed unmatched. Germline V lookup: CDR1 MNHEY, CDR2 SMNVEV (reference sequence). The CDR3 contains 15 residues. The CDR3 loop is CASSLTLAGAHEQYF. DNA for the CDR3: TGTGCCAGCAGTCTTACCCTAGCGGGGGCTCACGAGCAGTACTTC.

Only a few counts were recorded for this clonotype. The V call is TRBV30, the J call TRBJ2-7; either TRBD1 or TRBD2 may supply D (6 bases each). Trimming stripped 2 bases from V and 2 bases from J, with 13 bases between. Germline V gene sequence: CDR1 GTSNPN, CDR2 SVGIG (reference sequence). The CDR3 is 14 amino acids. The CDR3 here is CAWSLGGGPYEQYF. The CDR3 region has the DNA TGTGCCTGGAGTTTAGGAGGGGGGCCCTACGAGCAGTACTTC.

Many counts were recorded for this clonotype. The J gene is TRBJ1-1, the V gene TRBV30, with D unresolved. The CDR3 extends over 13 amino acids. Trimming stripped 1 base from V and 0 bases from J, with 6 bases between. Germline V CDR1 and CDR2: GTSNPN, SVGIG (reference sequence). CDR3 DNA: TGTGCCTGGAGTGACGAGATGAACACTGAAGCTTTCTTT. Its translation: CAWSDEMNTEAFF. The full variable domain, rest sourced from reference TRBV30 and TRBJ1-1, is SQTIHQWPATLVQPVGSPLSLECTVEGTSNPNLYWYRQAAGRGLQLLFYSVGIGQISSEVPQNLSASRPQDRQFILSSKKLLLSDSGFYLCAWSDEMNTEAFFGQGTRLTVV.

This clonotype was seen at least ten times. The chain couples TRBV20-1 to TRBJ1-1, with 7 positions matching TRBD1. Trimming removed 4 bases from V and 4 bases from J; junction bases left unmatched: 12. The CDR3 consists of 15 residues. The germline V gene has CDR1 DFQATT and CDR2 SNEGSKA (reference sequence). The CDR3 reads CSANVGDSPSTEAFF. In nucleotides, the CDR3 is TGCAGTGCTAACGTAGGGGACAGCCCTTCCACTGAAGCTTTCTTT.

This clonotype was detected many times. The chain combines TRBV12-3 or TRBV12-4 with TRBJ1-1, with D tentatively TRBD1 (5 bases). The CDR3 totals 13 residues. V shed 3 bases and J shed 7 bases, with 12 bases lying between them. DNA of the CDR3: TGTGCCAGCAGTTTGTCGGGGGACCTTGAAGCTTTCTTT. Translating gives CASSLSGDLEAFF.

This clonotype was counted only a few times. The V gene is TRBV18, the J gene TRBJ2-7, with 8 positions matching TRBD1. V shed 3 bases and J 6 bases; nucleotides not matched to a gene: 7. In germline, CDR1 is KGHSH, CDR2 LQKENI. This CDR3 contains 14 residues. Here the CDR3 reads CASSPTGVGFEQYF. The CDR3 nucleotides are TGTGCCAGCTCACCGACAGGGGTGGGGTTCGAGCAGTACTTC.

There are a few counts of this clonotype. The genes are TRBV4-1 and TRBJ1-1; possibly TRBD1 for D (5 bases). Germline CDR1 and CDR2: MGHRA and YSYEKL. The CDR3 is 13 amino acids. Trimming took 2 bases from V and 8 from J, leaving 12 bases between them. DNA of the CDR3: TGCGCCAGCAGCCAATTCTGGGCAGGGGAAGCTTTCTTT. Residues: CASSQFWAGEAFF.

In this sample, this clonotype turned up a few times. V is TRBV4-1 and J is TRBJ1-2; D not certain. The ends were cut back, 0 bases at V and 6 bases at J, with 20 bases in the middle. The V gene's germline CDR1 is MGHRA and CDR2 YSYEKL. The CDR3 is 17 residues long. The CDR3 region has the DNA TGCGCCAGCAGCCAAGATTCCGCTTTTTTCCGTGAAGATGGCTACACCTTC. The encoded protein is CASSQDSAFFREDGYTF.

As regards this clonotype: A read error is possible here, since a much larger clone lies one base away. The chain has TRBV6-2 or TRBV6-3 and TRBJ2-7, with 7 bases that match TRBD2. This CDR3 comprises 15 residues. Germline assignment: CDR1 MNHEY and CDR2 SVGEGT. This CDR3 is CVSSSDGGSAYEQYF. For the CDR3, the DNA is TGTGTCAGCAGTTCCGACGGCGGGAGTGCCTACGAGCAGTACTTC.

This clonotype was seen more than once but under ten times. The chain recombines TRBV30 with TRBJ2-2; perhaps TRBD1 as D (5 bases). The germline CDR1 and CDR2 sequences are GTSNPN and SVGIG (reference sequence). V lost 6 bases and J 5 bases, leaving 7 bases between the germline ends. The CDR3 is made up of 11 amino acids. The CDR3 spells CACQGTGELFF. In nucleotides, the CDR3 is TGTGCCTGTCAGGGTACCGGGGAGCTGTTTTTT.

This clonotype was counted many times. With a much larger clone just one base away, this may be a read error. The chain has TRBV7-2 and TRBJ2-7, with unresolved D. Germline loops: CDR1 SGHTA, CDR2 FQGNSA. The CDR3 runs 14 residues. CDR3 nucleotides: TGTGCCAGCAGCTTAATATGGAGCTCCTACGAGCAGCACTTC. Its translation is CASSLIWSSYEQHF.

In this sample, this clonotype turned up many times. J is TRBJ2-7 and V is TRBV30; the D is unclear. Germline values: CDR1 GTSNPN, CDR2 SVGIG (reference sequence). The CDR3 consists of 12 residues. The V end was cut by 0 bases, the J end by 4 bases, with 7 bases between. The CDR3 spells CAWSVTDYEQYF. The CDR3 bases are TGTGCCTGGAGTGTAACGGATTACGAGCAGTACTTC.

The chain carries TRBV6-5 and TRBJ1-5; weak D call: TRBD1 (6 bases). The germline V and J ends were trimmed by 2 bases and 5 bases, with 13 bases remaining between them. This CDR3 contains 15 residues. Germline values: CDR1 MNHEY, CDR2 SVGAGI. The CDR3 bases are TGTGCCAGCAGTTACGGAGGAGGGGGACATCAGCCCCAGCATTTT. Amino acid sequence: CASSYGGGGHQPQHF.

Of note for this clonotype: Possible read error: a much larger clone is one base away. The chain links TRBV12-3 or TRBV12-4 to TRBJ2-3; 7 nucleotides line up with TRBD2. The CDR3 is 19 amino acids. The CDR3 DNA follows: TGTGCCAGCAGTTTTAGGAGGGGAGGGCGGGGTCGTGGGTCAGATACGCAGTTTTTT. Translation: CASSFRRGGRGRGSDTQFF.

In this sample, this clonotype turned up a few times. The J gene is TRBJ1-1, the V gene TRBV5-6; perhaps TRBD1 as D (6 bases). This CDR3 comprises 19 residues. CDR1 and CDR2 from the germline V gene are SGHDT and YYEEEE. Trimming removed 4 bases at V and 4 bases at J, with 29 bases between. CDR3 DNA sequence: TGTGCCAGCAGCCAACTTTCGGGGGCGCGCGTTAGGGCGGGCACTGAAGCTTTCTTT. This sequence encodes CASSQLSGARVRAGTEAFF.

The sample holds many counts of this clonotype. The chain joins TRBV6-5 to TRBJ2-5; perhaps D is TRBD1 or TRBD2 (6 bases each). Germline CDR1 reads MNHEY; CDR2 reads SVGAGI. The CDR3 is made up of 16 amino acids. The V end lost 0 bases, the J end lost 1 base, and 12 bases lay between the germline ends. The CDR3 reads CASSYSEGGIQETQYF. The CDR3 DNA sequence: TGTGCCAGCAGTTACTCTGAGGGGGGCATCCAAGAGACCCAGTACTTC.

About this clonotype: A read error may be the cause here, since a much bigger clone is one base away. V usage is TRBV7-6 and J usage is TRBJ1-2; D is undetermined. This CDR3 has 15 amino acids. Looked up from germline, CDR1 is SGHVS and CDR2 is FNYEAQ. DNA for the CDR3: TGTGCCAGCAGCTTAGAAGTGGTCCCAGGCTATGGCTACATCTTC. Translating it yields CASSLEVVPGYGYIF.

This clonotype was picked up many times. The chain is built from TRBV24-1 and TRBJ2-2; no reliable D call. With 7 bases removed from V and 2 bases from J, the gap between germline ends came to 7 bases. The germline CDR1 and CDR2 sequences are KGHDR and SFDVKD. There are 13 residues in the CDR3. The CDR3 DNA sequence: TGTGCCACCAGGGCCATCAACACCGGGGAGCTGTTTTTT. Translated: CATRAINTGELFF.

This sequence joins TRBV28 and TRBJ2-7; 9 positions agree with TRBD1. CDR3 length: 13 residues. J gave up 9 bases and V 5 bases, and 8 bases lay outside the gene matches. The germline CDR1 and CDR2 sequences are MDHEN and SYDVKM. The CDR3 coding sequence is TGTGCCAGCAGTCGACAGGGGGAGGTAGTGCAGTACTTC. This sequence encodes CASSRQGEVVQYF.

This clonotype was observed at least ten times. The CDR3: CASSAFGTGAFYGYTF. The CDR3 nucleotides are TGTGCCAGCAGTGCCTTTGGGACAGGCGCCTTCTATGGCTACACCTTC. The chain couples TRBV27 to TRBJ1-2; TRBD1 agrees at 8 bases. Trimming at V came to 5 bases and at J to 4 bases, leaving 12 bases not matched to a gene. The CDR3 is 16 amino acids. Per the germline V gene, CDR1 is MNHEY and CDR2 is SMNVEV (reference sequence).

Details on this clonotype: The junction departs from germline at one end; a sequencing error may be responsible. V gene TRBV19 combines with J gene TRBJ1-5; D is possibly TRBD1 (6 bases). Germline CDR1 reads LNHDA; CDR2 reads SQIVND (reference sequence). This CDR3 contains 12 residues. The CDR3 DNA follows: TGTGCCAGTAGCCCCGACAGGTTTTGGTTGGGTTTT. It specifies CASSPDRFWLGF.

This clonotype came up many times. V is TRBV9 and J is TRBJ1-1; D is ambiguous. This CDR3 has 13 residues. V shed 0 bases and J shed 6 bases, with 9 bases lying between them. Germline CDR1 is SGDLS and CDR2 is YYNGEE. CDR3 sequence (DNA): TGTGCCAGCAGCGTAGGAAACGTGGCTGAAGCTTTCTTT. Protein product: CASSVGNVAEAFF.